This TCR beta chain was identified during a study of long-term antiretroviral therapy in people with HIV (dated by TCRdb to between 2020 and 2023). With regard to the full study: The earliest samples were collected approximately a decade before the 2015 WHO recommendation for immediate ART, a period when ART was typically delayed until CD4 counts fell. Whether ART initiation and durable HIV suppression were associated with changes in peripheral blood TRB repertoire composition and diversity was tested in a retrospective serial study. From some 27 adults with confirmed HIV infection, the cohort provided approximately 190 cryopreserved PBMC samples, gathered serially across a mean of about six years (range 1-12). About 35% of the 30 participants with HIV were female. Test extractions of a monoclonal T-cell line alongside about 35 polyclonal samples showed no cross-contamination during QIAcube processing.

Paper-wide results and their limitations: Samples dated from the mid-2000s to the late 2010s, and the ART regimens used may be less effective than current ones. Limited PBMC availability meant only the TCR beta chain was sequenced, without alpha chain pairing. Starting ART was linked to a significant rise in TRB diversity, yet even with long-term ART the diversity remained significantly lower than in transplant donor controls. Inferences about post-ART repertoire changes are limited because no data were available on ART adherence, viral resistance or therapy changes. Because pre-ART samples had limited cell numbers, unsorted PBMC were profiled rather than sorted CD4+ and CD8+ T cells. Expanded TRB clones identified before ART initiation dominated the repertoire across all time points, though the dominance fluctuated and decreased in many PLHIV after ART. HIV repertoires had narrower CDR3 length ranges than controls, and the network structure suggested an antigen-experienced repertoire that shifted only slightly toward naive after ART.

As for this clone: Its antigen target is currently unknown. Per-nucleotide qualities are absent, and no much larger clonotype sits a single base away.

The immunoSEQ hsTCRB v3.0 assay was used at survey level resolution for TRB variable region sequencing. TRB sequencing targeted a depth of roughly 35,000-55,000 T-cell genomes per sample. TRB libraries were pooled and sequenced on an Illumina MiSeq using a v3 150-cycle kit. In the original analysis: Repertoire analysis was performed in R inside a reproducible Nextflow workflow that covered QC, data transformation and analysis. Custom analyses were implemented in LymphoSeq2, an R package for AIRR-Seq data exploration. A few samples yielding fewer than 5000 total TRB sequences were excluded, leaving 150 to 200 analyzed HIV repertoires. Among the 180 to 200 HIV repertoires that were kept, roughly 58 were collected before ART initiation and some 130 were collected after ART initiation. Repertoires were downsampled to 5000 TRB nucleotide sequences, and summary statistics were averaged over 100 downsampling iterations. The analysis kept only TRB sequences whose CDR3 regions were at least seven amino acids long. Diversity was measured with a Shannon entropy-derived clonality score and the Gini coefficient. In repertoire networks, the top 5000 CDR3 amino acid sequences were linked whenever an edit distance of one separated two sequences. GLIPH2 predicted antigen specificity groups and MHC restriction for TRB CDR3 amino acid sequences. To flag known CMV, EBV, HIV or tissue antigen associations, CDR3 amino acid sequences were matched against VDJdb and McPAS-TCR. Pre-ART, post-ART and control groups were compared with Wilcoxon signed-rank tests and Holm-Bonferroni correction. Imported from immuneACCESS, the table was reduced by TCRdb to in-frame sequences with V and J called. These copies leave out some clones; in studies compared against another copy, an unresolved V gene accounts for under half, and the cause of the remainder is not known. D and trimming were read from the DNA, whereas the V and J calls and clone size are those reported in that table. The sample table holds tens of thousands of clones, of which approximately 88% were seen once. 7% to 9% of the sample is taken by the ten largest.

Participants were included only if at least one PBMC sample before ART initiation and at least two post-ART samples were available. Treatment was received in the United States of America by all participants with HIV. Before DNA extraction, cryopreserved samples containing about 0.9-10 million PBMC were thawed and washed. At the time of the earliest PBMC sample, participants with HIV were aged between roughly 20 and 55 years. PBMC samples from each participant spanned 1-4 timepoints before ART initiation and 2-8 timepoints after ART initiation, with a median of 7 samples. Serial HIV viral load, CD4+ T-cell count, ART history and demographic data were obtained for every participant. Genomic DNA was extracted from unsorted PBMC with a Qiagen kit on a QIAcube, with processing performed in batches of 12 samples. For CDR1 and CDR2, the germline V gene lists MNHEY and SVGAGI. From the cysteine through the phenylalanine, the CDR3 covers 14 amino acids. Solely the CDR3 DNA is kept, with 42 bases framed from the first base. V lost 10 bases and J lost 7 bases; the stretch between them is 22 bases long.

The rearranged chain carries TRBV6-5 and TRBJ1-1, with no confidently assigned D gene. The receptor comes from a woman between 40 and 50 years old with HIV. This material consisted of unsorted PBMCs, taken 1.2 years after starting antiretroviral therapy. The CDR3 protein: CATTPGFGINEAFF. The DNA reads TGTGCCACAACTCCCGGCTTCGGAATCAATGAAGCTTTCTTT.